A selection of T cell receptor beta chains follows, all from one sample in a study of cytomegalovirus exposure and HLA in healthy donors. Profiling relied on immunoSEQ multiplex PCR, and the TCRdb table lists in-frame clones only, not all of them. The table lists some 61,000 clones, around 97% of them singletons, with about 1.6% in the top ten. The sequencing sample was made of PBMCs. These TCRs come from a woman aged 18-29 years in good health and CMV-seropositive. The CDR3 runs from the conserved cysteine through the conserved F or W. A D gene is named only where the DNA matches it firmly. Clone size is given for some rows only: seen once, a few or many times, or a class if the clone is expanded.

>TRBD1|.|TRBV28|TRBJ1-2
CASSSSTGTGKGYTF
TGTGCCAGCAGTTCTTCAACCGGGACAGGGAAGGGCTACACCTTC
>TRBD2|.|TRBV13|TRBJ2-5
CASSIKGLAGGIQYF
TGTGCCAGCAGCATAAAGGGGCTAGCGGGAGGTATCCAGTACTTC
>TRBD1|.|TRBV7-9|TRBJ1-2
CASSLTGQGYYGYTF
TGTGCCAGCAGCTTAACGGGACAGGGGTACTATGGCTACACCTTC
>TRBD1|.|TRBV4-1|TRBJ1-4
CASSPGQGAITNEKLFF
TGCGCCAGCAGCCCCGGACAGGGGGCCATAACTAATGAAAAACTGTTTTTT
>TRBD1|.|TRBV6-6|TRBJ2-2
CASSSSDRENTGELFF
TGTGCCAGCAGTTCCTCGGACAGGGAGAACACCGGGGAGCTGTTTTTT
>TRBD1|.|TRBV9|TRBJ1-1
CASSVGTGGGTEAFF
TGTGCCAGCAGCGTAGGGACAGGGGGCGGCACTGAAGCTTTCTTT
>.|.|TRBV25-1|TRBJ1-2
CASSVGDNYGYTF
TGTGCCAGCAGTGTGGGAGACAACTATGGCTACACCTTC
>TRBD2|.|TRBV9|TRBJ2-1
CASSAGLAHFNEQFF
TGTGCCAGCAGCGCTGGACTAGCGCATTTCAATGAGCAGTTCTTC
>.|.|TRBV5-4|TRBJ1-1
CASSLDRDTEAFF
TGTGCCAGCAGCTTGGACCGGGACACTGAAGCTTTCTTT
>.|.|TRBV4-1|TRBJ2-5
CASSQVLAAQETQYF
TGCGCCAGCAGCCAAGTTCTGGCGGCTCAAGAGACCCAGTACTTC
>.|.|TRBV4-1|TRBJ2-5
CASSQDSQETQYF
TGCGCCAGCAGCCAGGACAGCCAAGAGACCCAGTACTTC
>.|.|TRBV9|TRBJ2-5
CASSVGNRVDETQYF
TGTGCCAGCAGCGTAGGTAACAGGGTTGACGAGACCCAGTACTTC
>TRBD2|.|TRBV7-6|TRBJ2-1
CASVRAGGSYNEQFF
TGTGCCAGCGTACGAGCGGGAGGATCCTACAATGAGCAGTTCTTC
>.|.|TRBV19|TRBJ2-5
CASSPTRDPQETQYF
TGTGCCAGTAGCCCGACCAGGGATCCCCAAGAGACCCAGTACTTC
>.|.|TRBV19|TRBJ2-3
CASSTPQAPDTQYF
TGTGCCAGTAGTACACCTCAGGCTCCGGATACGCAGTATTTT
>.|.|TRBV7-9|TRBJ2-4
CASSFMSFPAKNIQYF
TGTGCCAGCAGCTTCATGAGTTTCCCAGCCAAAAACATTCAGTACTTC
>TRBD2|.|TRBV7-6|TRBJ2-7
CASSLGLGLAGVEQYF
TGTGCCAGCAGCTTAGGGCTTGGACTAGCGGGAGTCGAGCAGTACTTC
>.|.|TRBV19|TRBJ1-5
CASSIAGDQPQHF
TGTGCCAGTAGTATAGCAGGGGATCAGCCCCAGCATTTT
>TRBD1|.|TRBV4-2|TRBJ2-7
CASSHSLGTGTYEQYF
TGTGCCAGCAGCCACTCCTTGGGGACAGGAACCTACGAGCAGTACTTC
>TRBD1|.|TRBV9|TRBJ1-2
CASTRTGGTYGYTF
TGTGCCAGCACCAGGACAGGGGGTACCTATGGCTACACCTTC
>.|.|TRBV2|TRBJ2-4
CASRPAIAKNIQYF
TGTGCCAGCAGACCAGCGATAGCCAAAAACATTCAGTACTTC
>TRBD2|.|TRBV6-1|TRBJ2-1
CASSDGARTSGRDNEQFF
TGTGCCAGCAGTGATGGGGCCCGTACTAGCGGGAGGGACAATGAGCAGTTCTTC
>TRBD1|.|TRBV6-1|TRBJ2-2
CASRGQGAPGELFF
TGTGCCAGCAGAGGACAGGGGGCCCCCGGGGAGCTGTTTTTT
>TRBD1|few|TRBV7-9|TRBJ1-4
CASSFRQGPTNEKLFF
TGTGCCAGCAGCTTCCGACAGGGACCAACTAATGAAAAACTGTTTTTT
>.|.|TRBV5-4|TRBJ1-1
CASSLDRDTEAFF
TGTGCCAGCAGCTTGGACAGGGACACTGAAGCTTTCTTT
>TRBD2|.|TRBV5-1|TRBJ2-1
CASSLPPSGRGNEQFF
TGCGCCAGCAGCTTACCACCTAGCGGGAGGGGCAATGAGCAGTTCTTC
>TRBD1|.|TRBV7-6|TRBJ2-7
CASSSRTGSSEQYF
TGTGCCAGCAGCTCCCGGACAGGGAGTTCTGAGCAGTACTTC
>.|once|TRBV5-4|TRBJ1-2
CASSLDSGSGYTF
TGTGCCAGCAGCCTTGACTCGGGGAGTGGCTACACCTTC
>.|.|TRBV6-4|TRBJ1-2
CASRPGGGDHYGYTF
TGTGCCAGCAGACCCGGAGGGGGGGATCACTATGGCTACACCTTC
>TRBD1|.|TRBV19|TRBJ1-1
CASDKSTGVNTEAFF
TGTGCCAGTGATAAATCGACAGGGGTGAACACTGAAGCTTTCTTT
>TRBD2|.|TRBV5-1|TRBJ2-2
CASSLVASGIFSTGELFF
TGCGCCAGCAGCTTGGTGGCTAGCGGGATATTTAGCACCGGGGAGCTGTTTTTT
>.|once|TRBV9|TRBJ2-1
CASSQSGSYNEQFF
TGTGCCAGCAGTCAATCCGGTTCCTACAATGAGCAGTTCTTC
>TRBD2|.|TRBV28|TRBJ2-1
CASSLLRSSGRGNEQFF
TGTGCCAGCAGTCTCCTCAGGTCCAGCGGGAGGGGTAATGAGCAGTTCTTC
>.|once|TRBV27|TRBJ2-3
CASSSTDTQYF
TGTGCCAGCAGCTCCACAGATACGCAGTATTTT
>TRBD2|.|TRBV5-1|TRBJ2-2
CASSIGLAGRSGELFF
TGCGCCAGCAGCATAGGACTAGCGGGACGGAGCGGGGAGCTGTTTTTT
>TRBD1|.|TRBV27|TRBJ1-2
CASRKSGRQGADGYTF
TGTGCCAGCAGGAAATCGGGACGCCAGGGGGCAGATGGCTACACCTTC
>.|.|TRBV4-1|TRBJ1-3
CASSQEGRGSGNTIYF
TGCGCCAGCAGCCAAGAAGGCCGCGGGTCTGGAAACACCATATATTTT
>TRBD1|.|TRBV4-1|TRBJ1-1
CASSQGTGANTEAFF
TGCGCCAGCAGCCAGGGGACAGGGGCGAACACTGAAGCTTTCTTT
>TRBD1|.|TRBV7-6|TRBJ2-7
CASSLMSGQGREQYF
TGTGCCAGCAGCTTAATGTCAGGACAGGGGCGGGAGCAGTACTTC